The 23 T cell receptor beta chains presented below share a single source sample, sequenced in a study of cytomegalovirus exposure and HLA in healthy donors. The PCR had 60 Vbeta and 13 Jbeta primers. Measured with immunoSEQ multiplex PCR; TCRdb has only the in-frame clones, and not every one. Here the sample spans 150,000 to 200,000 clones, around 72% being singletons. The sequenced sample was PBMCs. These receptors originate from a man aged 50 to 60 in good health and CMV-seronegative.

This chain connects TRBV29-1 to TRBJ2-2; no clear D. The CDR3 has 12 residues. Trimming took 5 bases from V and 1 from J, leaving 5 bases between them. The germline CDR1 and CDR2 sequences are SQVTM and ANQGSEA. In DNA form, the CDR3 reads TGCAGCGTTCAGAAGAACACCGGGGAGCTGTTTTTT. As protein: CSVQKNTGELFF.

This CDR3 is CATSRDLGQGQPQHF. The CDR3 nucleotides read TGTGCCACCAGCAGAGATCTGGGGCAGGGTCAGCCCCAGCATTTT. The chain employs TRBV15 and TRBJ1-5; D is possibly TRBD1 (5 bases). The CDR3 has 15 amino acids. CDR1 is LNHNV and CDR2 is YYDKDF in the germline V gene (reference sequence). The germline V and J ends were trimmed by 0 bases and 6 bases, with 12 bases remaining between them.

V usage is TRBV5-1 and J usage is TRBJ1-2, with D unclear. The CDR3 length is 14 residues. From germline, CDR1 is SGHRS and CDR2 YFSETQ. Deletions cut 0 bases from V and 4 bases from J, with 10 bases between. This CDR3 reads CASSLVSPGYGYTF. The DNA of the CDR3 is TGCGCCAGCAGCTTGGTCTCACCCGGCTATGGCTACACCTTC.

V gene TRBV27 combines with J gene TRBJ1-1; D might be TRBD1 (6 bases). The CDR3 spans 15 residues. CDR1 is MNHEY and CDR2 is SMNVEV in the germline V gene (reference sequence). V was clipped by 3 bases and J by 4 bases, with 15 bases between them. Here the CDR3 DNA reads TGTGCCAGCAGTTTGGATGGGGGGGCGAGCACTGAAGCTTTCTTT. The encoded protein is CASSLDGGASTEAFF.

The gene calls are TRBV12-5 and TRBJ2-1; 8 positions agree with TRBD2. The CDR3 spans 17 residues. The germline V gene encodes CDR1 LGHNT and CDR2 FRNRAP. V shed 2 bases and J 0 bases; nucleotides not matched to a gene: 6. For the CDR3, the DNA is TGTGCTAGTGGTTTGAGTAGCGGGGTCAGCTCCTACAATGAGCAGTTCTTC. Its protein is CASGLSSGVSSYNEQFF.

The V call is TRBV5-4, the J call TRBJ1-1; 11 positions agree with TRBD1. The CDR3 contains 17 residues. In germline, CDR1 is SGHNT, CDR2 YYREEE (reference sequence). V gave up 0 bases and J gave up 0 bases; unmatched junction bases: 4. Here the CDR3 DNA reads TGTGCCAGCAGCTTGGGGGACAGGGGGATTATGAACACTGAAGCTTTCTTT. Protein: CASSLGDRGIMNTEAFF. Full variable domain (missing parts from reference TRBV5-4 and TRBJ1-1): ETGVTQSPTHLIKTRGQQVTLRCSSQSGHNTVSWYQQALGQGPQFIFQYYREEENGRGNFPPRFSGLQFPNYSSELNVNALELDDSALYLCASSLGDRGIMNTEAFFGQGTRLTVV.

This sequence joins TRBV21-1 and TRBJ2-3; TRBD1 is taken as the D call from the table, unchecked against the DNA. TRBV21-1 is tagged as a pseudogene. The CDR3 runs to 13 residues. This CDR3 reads CASSPPGTDTQYF. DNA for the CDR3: TGTGCCAGCAGCCCCCCAGGCACAGATACGCAGTATTTT.

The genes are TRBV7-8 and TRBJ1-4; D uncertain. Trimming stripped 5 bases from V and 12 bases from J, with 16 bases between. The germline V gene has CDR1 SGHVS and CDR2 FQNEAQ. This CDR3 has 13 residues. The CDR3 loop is CASSPTVSSQLFF. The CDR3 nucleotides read TGTGCCAGCAGCCCAACGGTTTCCTCGCAACTGTTTTTT.

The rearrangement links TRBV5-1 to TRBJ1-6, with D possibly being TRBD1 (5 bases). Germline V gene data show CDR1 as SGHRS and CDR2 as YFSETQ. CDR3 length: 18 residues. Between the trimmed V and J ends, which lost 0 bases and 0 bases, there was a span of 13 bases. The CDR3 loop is CASSLAQGTRSYNSPLHF. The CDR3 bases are TGCGCCAGCAGCTTGGCCCAGGGCACCCGCTCCTATAATTCACCCCTCCACTTT.

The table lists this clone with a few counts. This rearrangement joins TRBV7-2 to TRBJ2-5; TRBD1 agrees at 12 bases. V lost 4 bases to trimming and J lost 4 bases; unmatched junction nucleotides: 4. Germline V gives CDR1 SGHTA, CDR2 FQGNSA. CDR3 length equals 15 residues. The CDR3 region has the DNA TGTGCCAGCAGCTCGGGACAGGGGGCGACAGAGACCCAGTACTTC. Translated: CASSSGQGATETQYF.

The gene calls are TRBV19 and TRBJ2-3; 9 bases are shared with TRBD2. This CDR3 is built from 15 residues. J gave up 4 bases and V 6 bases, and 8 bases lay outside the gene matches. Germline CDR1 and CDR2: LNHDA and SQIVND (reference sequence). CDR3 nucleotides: TGTGCCAGTAGAATGGCGGGGGGGAGCGCAGATACGCAGTATTTT. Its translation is CASRMAGGSADTQYF. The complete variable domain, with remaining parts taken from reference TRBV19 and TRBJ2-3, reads DGGITQSPKYLFRKEGQNVTLSCEQNLNHDAMYWYRQDPGQGLRLIYYSQIVNDFQKGDIAEGYSVSREKKESFPLTVTSAQKNPTAFYLCASRMAGGSADTQYFGPGTRLTVL.

CDR3 nucleotides: TGTGCCAGCAGCGTCTCCCAGGACAGGGGTCTACAAAGTGAGCAGTTCTTC. Its protein product is CASSVSQDRGLQSEQFF. V usage is TRBV9 and J usage is TRBJ2-1; 9 bases align to TRBD1. Germline V gene data show CDR1 as SGDLS and CDR2 as YYNGEE. V lost 2 bases, J lost 9 bases, and 15 bases stayed unmatched. The CDR3 loop spans 17 amino acids.

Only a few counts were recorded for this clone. Here the CDR3 reads CASSHRDGGNEQFF. CDR3 in DNA: TGTGCCAGCAGTCACCGGGACGGGGGGAATGAGCAGTTCTTC. V is TRBV6-5 and J is TRBJ2-1, with TRBD2 identical over 7 bases. V shed 5 bases, J shed 7 bases, and the junction held 8 bases outside the gene matches. This CDR3 comprises 14 residues. The germline CDR1 and CDR2 sequences are MNHEY and SVGAGI.

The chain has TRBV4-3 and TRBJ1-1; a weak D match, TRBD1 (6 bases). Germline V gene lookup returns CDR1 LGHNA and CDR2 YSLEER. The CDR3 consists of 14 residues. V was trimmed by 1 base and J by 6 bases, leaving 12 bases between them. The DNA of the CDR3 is TGCGCCAGCAGCCAAGGAGGGGGGGAGGCTGAAGCTTTCTTT. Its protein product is CASSQGGGEAEAFF.

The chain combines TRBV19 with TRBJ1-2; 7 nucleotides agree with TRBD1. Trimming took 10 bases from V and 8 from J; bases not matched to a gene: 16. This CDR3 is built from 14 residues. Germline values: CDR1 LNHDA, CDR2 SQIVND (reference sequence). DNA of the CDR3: TGTGCCACAGCTGATAACAGGGGACCTCGGGGCTACACCTTC. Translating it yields CATADNRGPRGYTF.

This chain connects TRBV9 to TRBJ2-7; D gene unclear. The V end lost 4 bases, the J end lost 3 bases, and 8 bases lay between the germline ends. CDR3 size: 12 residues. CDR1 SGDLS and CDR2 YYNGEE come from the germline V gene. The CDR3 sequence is CASSPHGYEQYF. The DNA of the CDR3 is TGTGCCAGCAGCCCCCACGGCTACGAGCAGTACTTC. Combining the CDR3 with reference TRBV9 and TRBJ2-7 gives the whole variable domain DSGVTQTPKHLITATGQRVTLRCSPRSGDLSVYWYQQSLDQGLQFLIQYYNGEERAKGNILERFSAQQFPDLHSELNLSSLELGDSALYFCASSPHGYEQYFGPGTRLTVT.

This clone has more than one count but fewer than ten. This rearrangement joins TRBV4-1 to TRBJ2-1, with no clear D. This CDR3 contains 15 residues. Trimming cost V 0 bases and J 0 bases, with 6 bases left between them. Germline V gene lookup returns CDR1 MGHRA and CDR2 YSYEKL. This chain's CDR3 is CASSQERNSYNEQFF. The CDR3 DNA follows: TGCGCCAGCAGCCAAGAGCGGAACTCCTACAATGAGCAGTTCTTC.

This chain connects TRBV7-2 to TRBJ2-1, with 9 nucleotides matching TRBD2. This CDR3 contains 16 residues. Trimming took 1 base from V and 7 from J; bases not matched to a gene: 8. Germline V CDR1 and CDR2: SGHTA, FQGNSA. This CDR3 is CASSLVWAGGKNEQFF. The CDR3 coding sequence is TGTGCCAGCAGCTTAGTTTGGGCGGGGGGGAAGAATGAGCAGTTCTTC.

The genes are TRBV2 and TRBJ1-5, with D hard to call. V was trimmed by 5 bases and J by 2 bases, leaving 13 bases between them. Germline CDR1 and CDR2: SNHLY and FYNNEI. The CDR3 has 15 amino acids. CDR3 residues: CASSLSAGGNQPQHF. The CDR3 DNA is TGTGCCAGCAGTCTTTCGGCTGGAGGCAATCAGCCCCAGCATTTT.

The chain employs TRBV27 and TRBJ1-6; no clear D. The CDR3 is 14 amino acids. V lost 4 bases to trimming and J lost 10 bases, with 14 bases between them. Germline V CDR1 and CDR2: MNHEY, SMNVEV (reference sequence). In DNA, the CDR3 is TGTGCCAGCAGTTCCGACTCCACACGATCACCCCTCCACTTT. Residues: CASSSDSTRSPLHF.

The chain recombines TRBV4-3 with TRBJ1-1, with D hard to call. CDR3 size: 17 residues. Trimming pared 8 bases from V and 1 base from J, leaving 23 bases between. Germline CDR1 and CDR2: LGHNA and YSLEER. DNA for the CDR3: TGCGCCAGCTCAGAGGCGGTCCGGAGGTCAAGGAACACTGAAGCTTTCTTT. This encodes CASSEAVRRSRNTEAFF.

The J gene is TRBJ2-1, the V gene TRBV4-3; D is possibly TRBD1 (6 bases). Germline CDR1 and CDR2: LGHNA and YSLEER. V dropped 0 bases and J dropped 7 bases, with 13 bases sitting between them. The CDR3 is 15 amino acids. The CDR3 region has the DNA TGCGCCAGCAGCCAAGAGGGGGCAGGGAATAATGAGCAGTTCTTC. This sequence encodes CASSQEGAGNNEQFF.

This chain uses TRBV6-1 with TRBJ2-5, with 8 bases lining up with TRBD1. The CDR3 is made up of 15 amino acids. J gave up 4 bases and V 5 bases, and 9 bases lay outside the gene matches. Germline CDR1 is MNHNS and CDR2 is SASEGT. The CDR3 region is CASSTPRQGLETQYF. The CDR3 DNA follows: TGTGCCAGCAGTACCCCGAGACAGGGGTTAGAGACCCAGTACTTC.